These 7 T cell receptor beta chains came from one sample sequenced in a study of blood T cell repertoires in COVID-19. This table comes from immunoSEQ multiplex PCR, and its TCRdb copy is limited to in-frame clones, with some not included. Of approximately 340,000 clones listed, around 80% are singletons. The material sequenced was peripheral blood. Receptors were obtained from a man aged 25-40 years with active or convalescent COVID-19.

The V gene is TRBV4-3, the J gene TRBJ2-1, with D tentatively TRBD2 (8 bases). The CDR3 has 14 amino acids. With 4 bases removed from V and 10 bases from J, the gap between germline ends came to 17 bases. The germline V gene has CDR1 LGHNA and CDR2 YSLEER. The CDR3 sequence is CASSLEGASGEQFF. The CDR3 DNA is TGCGCCAGCAGCCTGGAGGGGGCTAGCGGGGAGCAGTTCTTC.

This chain joins TRBV6-2 or TRBV6-3 and TRBJ2-2; D might be TRBD1 (6 bases). With 5 bases removed from V and 9 bases from J, the gap between germline ends came to 13 bases. Germline V gene lookup returns CDR1 MNHEY and CDR2 SVGEGT. The CDR3 sequence is 13 residues long. CDR3 loop: CASSISGARELFF. The CDR3 coding sequence is TGTGCCAGCAGTATTTCAGGGGCAAGGGAGCTGTTTTTT.

This clone was found once. This chain uses TRBV7-5 with TRBJ2-7; the table's D call, TRBD1, has no DNA check behind it. TRBV7-5 is annotated as a pseudogene. CDR3 size: 12 residues. CDR3 residues: CVRVTPHHEQYF. DNA of the CDR3: TGTGTCAGAGTGACACCTCACCACGAGCAGTACTTC.

This clone showed up just once. Written as DNA, the CDR3 is TGTGCCAGCACCGAGGACAGGGGTAAAAACATTCAGTACTTC. Residues: CASTEDRGKNIQYF. The V gene is TRBV27, the J gene TRBJ2-4; 9 positions agree with TRBD1. The CDR3 is 14 residues long. V gave up 7 bases and J gave up 4 bases; unmatched junction bases: 5. Germline CDR1 reads MNHEY; CDR2 reads SMNVEV (reference sequence).

The chain recombines TRBV24-1 with TRBJ1-5; no firm D call. The CDR3 has 13 amino acids. Germline V gene sequence: CDR1 KGHDR, CDR2 SFDVKD. V was clipped by 7 bases and J by 0 bases, with 6 bases between them. The CDR3 coding sequence is TGTGCCACCAGCGTAGCTAGCAATCAGCCCCAGCATTTT. Protein sequence: CATSVASNQPQHF.

The J gene is TRBJ1-4, the V gene TRBV28, with D hard to call. CDR1 is MDHEN, CDR2 SYDVKM, per germline. The CDR3 has 16 residues. V was shortened by 3 bases and J by 8 bases, with 19 bases between the two germline ends. DNA of the CDR3: TGTGCCAGCAGTTTTCTGGGAGGAGCGACGACGGAAAAACTGTTTTTT. Translating it yields CASSFLGGATTEKLFF.

This clone was observed a handful of times. The rearrangement links TRBV5-1 to TRBJ1-1; D is unclear. This CDR3 is built from 13 residues. Germline V gene lookup returns CDR1 SGHRS and CDR2 YFSETQ. V was pared by 4 bases and J by 8 bases, with 15 bases between. CDR3 protein: CASSPMVEAEAFF. CDR3 nucleotide sequence: TGCGCCAGCAGCCCTATGGTGGAGGCAGAAGCTTTCTTT.